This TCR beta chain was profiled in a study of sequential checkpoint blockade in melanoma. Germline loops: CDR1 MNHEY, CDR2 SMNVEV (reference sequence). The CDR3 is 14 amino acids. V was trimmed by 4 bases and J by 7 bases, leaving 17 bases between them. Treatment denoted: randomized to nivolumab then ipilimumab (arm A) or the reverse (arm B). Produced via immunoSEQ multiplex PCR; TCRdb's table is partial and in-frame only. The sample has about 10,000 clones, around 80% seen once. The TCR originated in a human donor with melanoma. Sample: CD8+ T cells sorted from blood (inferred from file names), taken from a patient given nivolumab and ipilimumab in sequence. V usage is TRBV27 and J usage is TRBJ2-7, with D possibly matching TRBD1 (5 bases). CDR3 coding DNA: TGTGCCAGCAGTTCAGACAGATTTGGGGCGGAGCAGTACTTC. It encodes CASSSDRFGAEQYF.